Below are 12 T cell receptor beta chains sequenced from a single sample in a study of blood T cell repertoires in COVID-19. Some clones are missing from TCRdb's copy, which holds only in-frame ones; the method was immunoSEQ multiplex PCR. This sample has 120,000 or so clones; around 91% occur once, and the top ten carry about 4%. Sequenced: peripheral blood. The receptors stem from a woman in her sixties or seventies with COVID-19, enrolled during active disease.

The chain joins TRBV20-1 to TRBJ2-7, with D possibly matching TRBD1 (5 bases). CDR3 length: 13 residues. The V gene lost 3 bases and the J gene lost 7 bases, with 16 bases spanning the gap. Germline lookup yields CDR1 DFQATT and CDR2 SNEGSKA (reference sequence). CDR3 amino acids: CSASSMGQREQYF. The CDR3 DNA is TGCAGTGCTAGTTCTATGGGGCAGCGTGAGCAGTACTTC.

The genes are TRBV4-3 and TRBJ2-1; 7 bases map to TRBD2. V shed 5 bases, J shed 8 bases, and the junction held 15 bases outside the gene matches. The CDR3 consists of 16 residues. Germline CDR1 reads LGHNA; CDR2 reads YSLEER. Here the CDR3 reads CASSFYGTTFFDEQFF. CDR3 coding DNA: TGCGCCAGCAGCTTTTATGGGACTACCTTCTTCGATGAGCAGTTCTTC.

The chain is built from TRBV19 and TRBJ2-4; 8 bases align to TRBD1. The length of the CDR3 is 15 residues. V trimming: 5 bases; J trimming: 1 base; junction bases outside the gene matches: 4. CDR1 LNHDA and CDR2 SQIVND come from the germline V gene (reference sequence). As DNA, the CDR3 is TGTGCCAGTAGTCTGACAGGGGTCGCCAAAAACATTCAGTACTTC. As protein: CASSLTGVAKNIQYF.

This clone was seen a few times. The chain joins TRBV6-2 or TRBV6-3 to TRBJ1-1; D is possibly TRBD1 (6 bases). Trimming cost V 2 bases and J 0 bases, with 16 bases left between them. CDR3 size: 17 residues. Per the germline V gene, CDR1 is MNHEY and CDR2 is SVGEGT. CDR3 amino acids: CASSYEGGDPLNTEAFF. The CDR3 nucleotides are TGTGCCAGCAGTTACGAAGGGGGGGACCCGCTGAACACTGAAGCTTTCTTT.

This chain joins TRBV5-4 and TRBJ2-1; a weak D match, TRBD1 (6 bases). Between the trimmed V and J ends, which lost 2 bases and 2 bases, there was a span of 8 bases. Germline assignment: CDR1 SGHNT and CDR2 YYREEE (reference sequence). This CDR3 is 14 amino acids long. CDR3 sequence (DNA): TGTGCCAGCAGCTTACAGGGCCCCTACAATGAGCAGTTCTTC. Translating gives CASSLQGPYNEQFF.

V gene TRBV6-2 or TRBV6-3 combines with J gene TRBJ1-1; D unclear. Trimming removed 0 bases at V and 0 bases at J, with 17 bases between. The CDR3 is 18 amino acids. CDR1 and CDR2 (germline): MNHEY, SVGEGT. CDR3: CASSYSNSLVGLNTEAFF. The DNA for the CDR3 is TGTGCCAGCAGTTACTCGAACAGTCTTGTTGGGTTGAACACTGAAGCTTTCTTT.

The rearrangement joins TRBV7-2 to TRBJ2-3; 8 bases align to TRBD2. CDR1 and CDR2 from the germline V gene are SGHTA and FQGNSA. This CDR3 spans 16 amino acids. Losses at the gene ends were 1 base for V and 0 bases for J; bases not matched to a gene: 3. The CDR3 region has the DNA TGTGCCAGCAGCTTAGTAGCGGGGAGTAGCACAGATACGCAGTATTTT. It translates to CASSLVAGSSTDTQYF.

V gene TRBV6-5 combines with J gene TRBJ1-3; no firm D call. From germline, CDR1 is MNHEY and CDR2 SVGAGI. CDR3 length: 14 amino acids. V was trimmed by 3 bases and J by 1 base, leaving 7 bases between them. This CDR3 is CASSYHTSGNTIYF. CDR3 DNA: TGTGCCAGCAGTTATCATACTTCTGGAAACACCATATATTTT.

The chain carries TRBV5-5 and TRBJ1-1; D unclear. CDR3 length equals 14 residues. The V end lost 4 bases, the J end lost 2 bases, and 12 bases lay between the germline ends. Germline V gene lookup returns CDR1 SGHKS and CDR2 YYEKEE (reference sequence). CDR3 residues: CASSPWAANTEAFF. The CDR3 DNA is TGTGCCAGCAGCCCCTGGGCAGCCAACACTGAAGCTTTCTTT.

J is TRBJ1-1 and V is TRBV19; D is unresolved. Per the germline V gene, CDR1 is LNHDA and CDR2 is SQIVND (reference sequence). The germline V and J ends were trimmed by 3 bases and 6 bases, with 11 bases remaining between them. CDR3 length: 13 amino acids. In nucleotides, the CDR3 is TGTGCCAGTAGTATTTGGGGAGACCCTGAAGCTTTCTTT. This codes for CASSIWGDPEAFF.

The CDR3 DNA sequence: TGTGCCAGCAGCTTAGGGGACAGAACCTCCAAAGCTTTCTTT. This codes for CASSLGDRTSKAFF. The chain is built from TRBV11-2 and TRBJ1-1, with 7 bases fitting TRBD1. There are 14 residues in the CDR3. Germline assignment: CDR1 SGHAT and CDR2 FQNNGV. Trimming at V came to 1 base and at J to 9 bases, leaving 8 bases not matched to a gene. Looking up the rest from reference TRBV11-2 and TRBJ1-1 gives the full variable domain: EAGVAQSPRYKIIEKRQSVAFWCNPISGHATLYWYQQILGQGPKLLIQFQNNGVVDDSQLPKDRFSAERLKGVDSTLKIQPAKLEDSAVYLCASSLGDRTSKAFFGQGTRLTVV.

The chain joins TRBV5-5 to TRBJ2-1; perhaps TRBD2 as D (5 bases). Germline V gene lookup returns CDR1 SGHKS and CDR2 YYEKEE (reference sequence). V was trimmed by 0 bases and J by 5 bases, leaving 9 bases between them. The CDR3 is made up of 14 amino acids. This CDR3 is CASSLAGKNNEQFF. In nucleotides, the CDR3 is TGTGCCAGCAGCTTGGCGGGGAAAAACAATGAGCAGTTCTTC.